A selection of T cell receptor beta chains follows, all from one sample in a study of T cell responses to AZD1222 COVID-19 vaccine. The table came from immunoSEQ multiplex PCR; TCRdb's copy has only in-frame clones and leaves some out. The table has approximately 79,000 clones, 70% to 90% seen once; the top ten hold 11%. Sequences were derived from peripheral blood, sampled on day 0 of AZD1222 vaccination. These receptors all stem from an adult in good health. CDR3s include the opening cysteine and the closing phenylalanine or tryptophan. A D gene is named only where the DNA matches it firmly. Rows give clone size only sometimes, using once, few, many, or a class for an expanded clone.

V gene	clone size	D gene	J gene	CDR3 DNA	CDR3 protein
TRBV6-6	.	.	TRBJ2-2	TGTGCCAGCAGTTATCCGGGAAAGGACGCCGGGGAGCTGTTTTTT	CASSYPGKDAGELFF
TRBV19	.	.	TRBJ1-1	TGTGCCAGCCGACCTTTCGCTACAGGGTTGACTGAAGCTTTCTTT	CASRPFATGLTEAFF
TRBV7-9	.	.	TRBJ1-3	TGTGCCAGCAGCCGGGGGTCCTCTGGAAACACCATATATTTT	CASSRGSSGNTIYF
TRBV6-5	.	.	TRBJ1-1	TGTGCCAGCAGTCAACAGGGAGGCGCTGAAGCTTTCTTT	CASSQQGGAEAFF
TRBV28	.	TRBD1	TRBJ1-5	TGTGCCAGCAGTCCAAGACAGGGGGTGACTCAGCCCCAGCATTTT	CASSPRQGVTQPQHF
TRBV3-1/TRBV3-2	.	TRBD1	TRBJ1-1	TGTGCCAGCAGACGTACCGGGACAGGGAAGAACACTGAAGCTTTCTTT	CASRRTGTGKNTEAFF
TRBV7-9	.	.	TRBJ1-5	TGTGCCAGCAGCTGGGGACGGGACCAGCCCCAGCATTTT	CASSWGRDQPQHF
TRBV25-1	.	.	TRBJ2-7	TGTGCCAGCAGTGAGCAAGGACCACATTCGTTGCACTTC	CASSEQGPHSLHF
TRBV5-1	.	TRBD1	TRBJ2-3	TGCGCCAGCAGCTTACAGGGGGGTGATACGCAGTATTTT	CASSLQGGDTQYF
TRBV5-1	.	.	TRBJ2-5	TGCGCCAGCAGCTTTGGTCACACCGCCCCTGAGACCCAGTACTTC	CASSFGHTAPETQYF
TRBV10-3	.	TRBD1	TRBJ2-7	TGTGCCATCAGTCGCCAACAGGGGGCTTCAGGTGTGGAGTACTTC	CAISRQQGASGVEYF
TRBV19	.	.	TRBJ1-6	TGTGCCAGTAGTTCACTTCCCGGACAGATGGGGAATTCACCCCTCCACTTT	CASSSLPGQMGNSPLHF
TRBV5-1	.	.	TRBJ2-2	TGCGCCAGCAGCTTTCGTTTTGAGAGGAACACCGGGGAGCTGTTTTTT	CASSFRFERNTGELFF
TRBV4-1	.	.	TRBJ1-1	TGCGCCAGCAGCCAAGGTATCGCAGCTTTCTTT	CASSQGIAAFF
TRBV29-1	.	TRBD1	TRBJ1-2	TGCAGCGTTGGGGGACAGGGGGCGAACTATGGCTACACCTTC	CSVGGQGANYGYTF
TRBV15	.	.	TRBJ2-7	TGTGCCACCAGCAGAACAGCGGCCGGGGACGAGCAGTACTTC	CATSRTAAGDEQYF
TRBV28	once	.	TRBJ1-5	TGTGCCAGCAGACAGTGGGATCAGCCCCAGCATTTT	CASRQWDQPQHF
TRBV29-1	once	TRBD1	TRBJ1-4	TGCAGCGTTCAGGGGGCGGGTAATGAAAAACTGTTTTTT	CSVQGAGNEKLFF
TRBV4-2	.	TRBD1	TRBJ1-4	TGTGCCAGCAGCCCGCGGGACAGTAATGAAAAACTGTTTTTT	CASSPRDSNEKLFF
TRBV11-3	.	.	TRBJ2-1	TGTGCCAGCAGCAAAGGGGGTGCCTACAATGAGCAGTTCTTC	CASSKGGAYNEQFF
TRBV6-5	.	TRBD1	TRBJ1-2	TGTGCCAGCAGGACAGGGACGGCCTATGGCTACACCTTC	CASRTGTAYGYTF
TRBV10-3	.	.	TRBJ2-1	TGTGCCATCAGTGAGTCGACCCAGGAAAACAATGAGCAGTTCTTC	CAISESTQENNEQFF
TRBV7-3	.	.	TRBJ2-1	TGTGCCAGCAGCTTGGGCCAGCGAAAGTTCTTC	CASSLGQRKFF
TRBV9	.	.	TRBJ2-1	TGTGCCAGCAGCCCAACCCCAGACTACAATGAGCAGTTCTTC	CASSPTPDYNEQFF
TRBV6-6	.	.	TRBJ2-3	TGTGCCAGCATTCTACCCCCAGGAGGCCCGCAGTATTTT	CASILPPGGPQYF
TRBV5-1	.	TRBD1	TRBJ2-2	TGCGCCAGCAGTTCAGACAGGGCCTTGACCGGGGAGCTGTTTTTT	CASSSDRALTGELFF
TRBV5-1	once	.	TRBJ1-1	TGCGCCAGCAGCTTGAGGTCAGGGGACACTGAAGCTTTCTTT	CASSLRSGDTEAFF
TRBV15	.	.	TRBJ1-1	TGTGCCACCAGCAGAGATCAAACACCCGATGAAGCTTTCTTT	CATSRDQTPDEAFF
TRBV11-2	.	.	TRBJ2-5	TGTGCCGAATCAGGCCCCGCTGGTAGTGGTGGGGAGACCCAGTACTTC	CAESGPAGSGGETQYF
TRBV28	.	.	TRBJ2-1	TGTGCCAGCACCTCGGGACTGTACAATGAGCAGTTCTTC	CASTSGLYNEQFF
TRBV28	.	.	TRBJ2-3	TGTGCCAGCTTGGGGGGAGTAACAGATACGCAGTATTTT	CASLGGVTDTQYF
TRBV7-9	few	.	TRBJ2-5	TGTGCCAGCAGCTTAGGGCAGGGTCGCCAGTACTTC	CASSLGQGRQYF
TRBV5-1	.	TRBD1	TRBJ2-2	TGCGCCAGCAGCTATCAGGGGGCAAACACCGGGGAGCTGTTTTTT	CASSYQGANTGELFF
TRBV4-1	once	.	TRBJ2-1	TGCGCCAGCAGCCCCCGAAGCGACTCCTACAATGAGCAGTTCTTC	CASSPRSDSYNEQFF
TRBV6-5	.	TRBD1	TRBJ1-3	TGTGCCAGCACCCGACAGGGCTCTGGAAACACCATATATTTT	CASTRQGSGNTIYF
TRBV5-5	.	.	TRBJ1-1	TGTGCCAGCAGGTCGATCCCGCGCACTGAAGCTTTCTTT	CASRSIPRTEAFF
TRBV18	.	.	TRBJ1-1	TGTGCCAGCTCACCAACTAGACGGGGGGAGAACACTGAAGCTTTCTTT	CASSPTRRGENTEAFF
TRBV6-6	.	TRBD2	TRBJ2-1	TGTGCCAGCAGTGGGACTAGCTACAATGAGCAGTTCTTC	CASSGTSYNEQFF